The next 30 T cell receptor beta chains were all read from a single sample in a study of molecular identifiers for immune sequencing clone quantification. TCRdb reprocessed the PCR reads with MiXCR, giving one entry per CDR3 protein. The sample includes 600,000 to 650,000 distinct CDR3 sequences, about 20% seen only once; the top ten take 0.75% to 0.95%. Sequenced input: naive CD8+ T cells from blood, with Jurkat cell RNA spiked in. Subset meaning: FACS-sorted CD8+CD4-CCR7+CD45RA+ naive T cells. These receptors all come from a human donor in good health. Some libraries in this study had Jurkat cell RNA spiked in.

V usage is TRBV19 and J usage is TRBJ1-5, with a tentative D call TRBD1 (6 bases). V was shortened by 4 bases and J by 3 bases, with 13 bases between the two germline ends. This CDR3 comprises 15 residues. CDR1 and CDR2 (germline): LNHDA, SQIVND (reference sequence). CDR3 residues: CASSTKTGFNQPQHF. As DNA, the CDR3 is TGTGCCAGTAGTACAAAGACAGGCTTCAATCAGCCCCAGCATTTT.

The V call is TRBV4-1, the J call TRBJ1-2; 9 nucleotides align to TRBD1. In germline, CDR1 is MGHRA, CDR2 YSYEKL. The junction had 10 bases not matched to a gene; V was cut back by 4 bases and J by 7 bases. The CDR3 runs to 15 residues. Here the CDR3 DNA reads TGCGCCAGCAGCCTCGGGGTACAGGGGGCTAGTGGCTACACCTTC. Encoded protein: CASSLGVQGASGYTF.

This clonotype was detected a few times. The rearrangement uses TRBV30 and TRBJ2-1; D gene unclear. Trimming removed 0 bases at V and 7 bases at J, with 10 bases between. The CDR3 runs to 13 residues. In germline, CDR1 is GTSNPN, CDR2 SVGIG (reference sequence). The CDR3 DNA sequence: TGTGCCTGGAGTGTATTGGTTGGGAATGAGCAGTTCTTC. Translation gives CAWSVLVGNEQFF.

The chain has TRBV11-3 and TRBJ2-7; the match to TRBD2 covers 7 bases. V was clipped by 5 bases and J by 3 bases; unmatched bases: 4. Germline CDR1 is SGHNT and CDR2 is YENEEA. The CDR3 consists of 13 residues. CDR3 DNA: TGTGCCAGCAGCGACGGACTAGGCTACGAGCAGTACTTC. This translates into CASSDGLGYEQYF. The variable domain in full, with the rest retrieved from reference TRBV11-3 and TRBJ2-7, is EAGVVQSPRYKIIEKKQPVAFWCNPISGHNTLYWYLQNLGQGPELLIRYENEEAVDDSQLPKDRFSAERLKGVDSTLKIQPAELGDSAVYLCASSDGLGYEQYFGPGTRLTVT.

This clonotype was detected a few times. The J gene is TRBJ2-7, the V gene TRBV11-2; D is perhaps TRBD2 (6 bases). Germline values: CDR1 SGHAT, CDR2 FQNNGV. This CDR3 has 14 amino acids. The ends were cut back, 5 bases at V and 3 bases at J, with 14 bases in the middle. The chain's CDR3 is CASSLTEDYYEQYF. The CDR3 nucleotides read TGTGCCAGCAGCCTCACGGAGGACTACTACGAGCAGTACTTC.

Comments on this clonotype: A read error is possible here, since a much larger clone lies one base away. The chain recombines TRBV11-1 with TRBJ1-1, with D tentatively TRBD1 (6 bases). CDR1 SGHAT and CDR2 FQDESV come from the germline V gene (reference sequence). Trimming cost V 6 bases and J 4 bases, with 15 bases left between them. There are 14 residues in the CDR3. The CDR3 nucleotides are TGTGCCAGCAGTCCCTCCTACAGGGTCACTGAAGCTTTCTTT. Translation: CASSPSYRVTEAFF.

This clonotype came up a few times. The chain combines TRBV28 with TRBJ2-2; 7 bases are shared with TRBD2. Trimming took 3 bases from V and 0 from J; bases not matched to a gene: 7. This CDR3 region has 17 residues. The germline gives CDR1 MDHEN, CDR2 SYDVKM. This CDR3 is CASSFPPGTTNTGELFF. DNA of the CDR3: TGTGCCAGCAGTTTCCCCCCCGGGACTACGAACACCGGGGAGCTGTTTTTT. Drawing the rest from reference TRBV28 and TRBJ2-2, the complete variable domain is DVKVTQSSRYLVKRTGEKVFLECVQDMDHENMFWYRQDPGLGLRLIYFSYDVKMKEKGDIPEGYSVSREKKERFSLILESASTNQTSMYLCASSFPPGTTNTGELFFGEGSRLTVL.

At least ten counts were recorded for this clonotype. This chain connects TRBV7-9 to TRBJ1-2, with D maybe TRBD1 (5 bases). The CDR3 contains 15 residues. Trimming shortened V by 5 bases and J by 4 bases, and 17 bases separated the two germline ends. Per germline, CDR1 SEHNR and CDR2 FQNEAQ (reference sequence). CDR3 region: CASSLPGRGIYGYTF. The CDR3 nucleotides read TGTGCCAGCAGCCTGCCGGGGCGTGGTATCTATGGCTACACCTTC.

Comment on this clonotype: As the CDR3 is not closed by the conserved phenylalanine or tryptophan, this likely results from a read error. It is unclear where the CDR3 begins or ends on the DNA, so no DNA is shown, and the CDR3 is as TCRdb lists it. The chain combines TRBV27 with TRBJ2-7. In germline, CDR1 is MNHEY, CDR2 SMNVEV (reference sequence). The CDR3 extends over 13 residues, inclusive of both ends. The CDR3 region is CASSPFSDAELSS.

In its sample, this clonotype was seen many times. The gene calls are TRBV19 and TRBJ2-3; TRBD1 or TRBD2 may be the D gene (5 bases each). Trimming took 1 base from V and 1 from J, leaving 12 bases between them. Germline CDR1 LNHDA, CDR2 SQIVND (reference sequence). This CDR3 comprises 16 residues. The CDR3 bases are TGTGCCAGTAGTATAGGTACGAGAGGGGGCACAGATACGCAGTATTTT. As protein: CASSIGTRGGTDTQYF.

This clonotype was counted ten times or more. This chain links TRBV7-6 with TRBJ2-3, with D possibly matching TRBD2 (6 bases). CDR3 length: 16 residues. Trimming shortened V by 0 bases and J by 2 bases, and 12 bases separated the two germline ends. Germline CDR1 is SGHVS and CDR2 is FNYEAQ. The CDR3 nucleotides are TGTGCCAGCAGCTTAGCGCAGCGCGGGGCCACAGATACGCAGTATTTT. Translated, it gives CASSLAQRGATDTQYF.

This clonotype was counted between two and nine times. V gene TRBV24-1 combines with J gene TRBJ2-4, with D unclear. Germline CDR1 KGHDR, CDR2 SFDVKD. Trimming cost V 2 bases and J 9 bases, with 13 bases left between them. The CDR3 is 14 amino acids. The DNA of the CDR3 is TGTGCCACCAGTGATTCCGTGGGGATGGGCATTCAGTACTTC. Its protein is CATSDSVGMGIQYF.

V gene TRBV4-2 combines with J gene TRBJ1-1, with no clear D. Germline V gene data show CDR1 as LGHNA and CDR2 as YNFKEQ. V was clipped by 1 base and J by 5 bases, with 8 bases between them. The CDR3 runs 13 residues. The CDR3 spells CASSQGTWTEAFF. CDR3 coding DNA: TGTGCCAGCAGCCAAGGGACTTGGACTGAAGCTTTCTTT.

This clonotype was recorded only once. The gene calls are TRBV6-2 or TRBV6-3 and TRBJ2-5, with D perhaps given as TRBD1 or TRBD2 (5 bases each). The CDR3 totals 14 residues. Germline assignment: CDR1 MNHEY and CDR2 SVGEGT. Trimming left V 6 bases short and J 8 bases short, with 19 bases between. CDR3 region: CASSMPGLEATQYF. Written as DNA, the CDR3 is TGTGCCAGCAGCATGCCGGGGCTAGAAGCAACCCAGTACTTC.

This clonotype turned up a few times. The chain is built from TRBV30 and TRBJ2-1; D remains ambiguous. The germline CDR1 and CDR2 sequences are GTSNPN and SVGIG (reference sequence). CDR3 size: 16 residues. V was shortened by 1 base and J by 5 bases, with 18 bases between the two germline ends. The CDR3 sequence: CAWSAGRLPTHNEQFF. CDR3 nucleotide sequence: TGTGCCTGGAGTGCGGGTAGGCTACCGACACACAATGAGCAGTTCTTC.

This clonotype was counted only a few times. The genes are TRBV4-1 and TRBJ2-5, with a possible D match to TRBD2 (6 bases). This CDR3 spans 15 amino acids. V was clipped by 0 bases and J by 1 base, with 9 bases between them. CDR1 and CDR2 from the germline V gene are MGHRA and YSYEKL. As DNA, the CDR3 is TGCGCCAGCAGCCAAGAGGGGGGTTCCCAAGAGACCCAGTACTTC. This gives the protein CASSQEGGSQETQYF.

This clonotype has at least ten counts. This chain links TRBV14 with TRBJ2-2; D not resolved. Germline loops: CDR1 SGHDN, CDR2 FVKESK. The CDR3 loop spans 14 amino acids. The V and J ends lost 1 base and 3 bases respectively, with 6 bases between them. CDR3 residues: CASSQVRHTGELFF. The CDR3 nucleotides read TGTGCCAGCAGCCAAGTTCGTCACACCGGGGAGCTGTTTTTT.

The V gene is TRBV11-3, the J gene TRBJ2-1, with 11 bases identical to TRBD2. CDR1 is SGHNT, CDR2 YENEEA, per germline. The length of the CDR3 is 15 residues. Unmatched junction bases numbered 7, after V lost 5 bases and J lost 7 bases. CDR3 in DNA: TGTGCCAGCAGCCTAAGACTAGCGGGAATGAATGAGCAGTTCTTC. Translation: CASSLRLAGMNEQFF. Variable domain in full (rest from reference TRBV11-3 and TRBJ2-1): EAGVVQSPRYKIIEKKQPVAFWCNPISGHNTLYWYLQNLGQGPELLIRYENEEAVDDSQLPKDRFSAERLKGVDSTLKIQPAELGDSAVYLCASSLRLAGMNEQFFGPGTRLTVL.

Remarks on this clonotype: A much larger clone lies one base from this, so it may be a read error. This chain joins TRBV20-1 and TRBJ2-3; possibly TRBD1 for D (6 bases). The length of the CDR3 is 15 residues. Germline-derived CDR1 and CDR2 are DFQATT and SNEGSKA (reference sequence). The CDR3 loop reads CSATDNNSPTGTQYF. CDR3 sequence (DNA): TGCAGTGCGACGGATAATAATTCCCCGACAGGTACGCAGTATTTT.

The chain combines TRBV30 with TRBJ1-3; no reliable D call. Germline V gene data show CDR1 as GTSNPN and CDR2 as SVGIG (reference sequence). V gave up 2 bases and J gave up 8 bases, with 22 bases separating them. The CDR3 length is 16 residues. DNA of the CDR3: TGTGCCTGGAGTCCAGAGGCAAACGCACATTGGGACACCATATATTTT. Translation: CAWSPEANAHWDTIYF.

Ten or more counts support this clonotype. The chain has TRBV18 and TRBJ2-3; 7 bases agree with TRBD2. Trimming at V came to 0 bases and at J to 1 base, leaving 1 base not matched to a gene. The CDR3 totals 15 residues. Germline CDR1 is KGHSH and CDR2 is LQKENI. CDR3 sequence reads: CASSPPLAGTDTQYF. CDR3 in DNA: TGTGCCAGCTCACCACCGCTAGCGGGCACAGATACGCAGTATTTT.

Many counts were recorded for this clonotype. The V gene is TRBV2, the J gene TRBJ2-3; D possibly uses TRBD1 or TRBD2 (5 bases each). Germline V lookup: CDR1 SNHLY, CDR2 FYNNEI. The CDR3 length is 16 residues. Trimming took 7 bases from V and 0 from J, leaving 17 bases between them. CDR3 loop: CASKTKLGASTDTQYF. The DNA for the CDR3 is TGTGCCAGCAAGACAAAACTCGGGGCAAGCACAGATACGCAGTATTTT.

Comments on this clonotype: This CDR3 fails to terminate in the conserved phenylalanine or tryptophan, so it likely reflects a read error. The rearrangement links TRBV9 to TRBJ1-4; no definite D call. The CDR3 length is 15 residues. V lost 0 bases to trimming and J lost 5 bases, with 11 bases between them. Germline-derived CDR1 and CDR2 are SGDLS and YYNGEE. The CDR3 loop is CASSVGAGKNEKLFL. CDR3 DNA sequence: TGTGCCAGCAGCGTAGGGGCAGGCAAGAATGAAAAACTGTTTCTT.

The genes are TRBV7-2 and TRBJ1-6; D perhaps matches TRBD1 (5 bases). Germline CDR1 and CDR2: SGHTA and FQGNSA. Deletions cut 5 bases from V and 0 bases from J, with 14 bases between. The CDR3 has 17 residues. The CDR3 loop reads CASSLRQSVSYNSPLHF. CDR3 nucleotides: TGTGCCAGCAGCCTTCGACAGTCAGTCTCCTATAATTCACCCCTCCACTTT.

To note about this clonotype: A read error may explain this, as a much larger clone is one base away. The V and J genes are TRBV7-2 and TRBJ2-5, with 13 positions matching TRBD2. CDR1 is SGHTA, CDR2 FQGNSA, per germline. This CDR3 is built from 19 residues. The DNA for the CDR3 is TGTGCCAGCAGCTCTCCCCGGGCGGGACTAGCGGGGAGCCAAGAGACCCAGCACTTC. Amino acids: CASSSPRAGLAGSQETQHF.

This clonotype has a count of ten or more. The chain has TRBV28 and TRBJ1-5; possibly TRBD1 for D (5 bases). This CDR3 is 15 amino acids long. Germline V lookup: CDR1 MDHEN, CDR2 SYDVKM. The V and J ends lost 3 bases and 1 base respectively, with 10 bases between them. The DNA of the CDR3 is TGTGCCAGCAGTTTTTGGGGGACCAGCAATCAGCCCCAGCATTTT. Protein product: CASSFWGTSNQPQHF.

The CDR3 DNA reads TGTGCCACCAGCAGAGATAGACAGGGGCTGAGCAATCAGCCCCAGCATTTT. It is translated as CATSRDRQGLSNQPQHF. The V and J genes are TRBV15 and TRBJ1-5; the match to TRBD1 covers 8 bases. CDR1 is LNHNV and CDR2 is YYDKDF in the germline V gene (reference sequence). The V gene end was trimmed by 0 bases and the J gene end by 1 base; junction bases not matched to a gene: 5. This CDR3 comprises 17 residues.

Comment on this clonotype: This sequence may be a read error, since a much larger clone differs from it by one base. The genes are TRBV6-2 or TRBV6-3 and TRBJ1-2; D not certain. The germline gives CDR1 MNHEY, CDR2 SVGEGT. V gave up 7 bases and J gave up 6 bases, with 9 bases separating them. This CDR3 is 11 amino acids long. The CDR3 is CASTSGDGYTF. In DNA form, the CDR3 reads TGTGCCAGCACTTCTGGAGATGGCTACACCTTC.

Only a few counts were recorded for this clonotype. This chain joins TRBV19 and TRBJ2-5; D not certain. Trimming left V 1 base short and J 4 bases short, with 10 bases between. Germline assignment: CDR1 LNHDA and CDR2 SQIVND (reference sequence). The CDR3 length is 14 residues. The CDR3 region has the DNA TGTGCCAGTAGTATAGGCACGTTTGGAGAGACCCAGTACTTC. Its protein product is CASSIGTFGETQYF.

The gene calls are TRBV19 and TRBJ2-7, with TRBD2 matching over 11 bases. Germline V gene sequence: CDR1 LNHDA, CDR2 SQIVND (reference sequence). After removal of 3 bases from V and 2 bases from J, the junction contained 0 bases not matched to a gene. This CDR3 region has 14 residues. CDR3 coding DNA: TGTGCCAGTAGTATGACTAGCGGGACCTACGAGCAGTACTTC. Amino acid sequence: CASSMTSGTYEQYF.